The 14 T cell receptor beta chains in this list originate from one sample, sequenced in a study of shared clonotypes between healthy human individuals. Repertoires were generated with immunoSEQ multiplex PCR, while TCRdb's copy carries only in-frame clones and drops some. The sample lists around 580,000 clones; roughly 98% were seen once. Naive CD8 cells lacked CD45RO, underwent positive selection for CCR7 and left out terminally differentiated effector memory CD45RA+ cells. Material for sequencing was naive CD8+ T cells sorted from blood. All receptors derive from a man aged 30-40 years in good health.

The rearrangement links TRBV29-1 to TRBJ1-2; D gene ambiguous. V lost 2 bases and J lost 4, with 14 bases in between. The V gene's germline CDR1 is SQVTM and CDR2 ANQGSEA. The CDR3 has 14 amino acids. In DNA, the CDR3 is TGCAGCGTTGAATGGGCAGGTTTGGGCTATGGCTACACCTTC. Translation: CSVEWAGLGYGYTF.

The chain couples TRBV7-2 to TRBJ2-1; 9 positions match TRBD2. The CDR3 loop spans 16 amino acids. Trimming at V came to 4 bases and at J to 9 bases, leaving 13 bases not matched to a gene. Germline V CDR1 and CDR2: SGHTA, FQGNSA. The DNA for the CDR3 is TGTGCCAGCAGCTCTTATAGTGATAGCGGGAGTTCTGAGCAGTTCTTC. Residues: CASSSYSDSGSSEQFF.

Here the CDR3 reads CASSVSLAVYNEQFF. In DNA, the CDR3 is TGTGCCAGCAGCGTATCACTAGCGGTCTACAATGAGCAGTTCTTC. The chain employs TRBV9 and TRBJ2-1, with 8 bases identical to TRBD2. Trimming removed 1 base from V and 3 bases from J; junction bases left unmatched: 3. The CDR3 is 15 amino acids. Germline loops: CDR1 SGDLS, CDR2 YYNGEE.

The genes are TRBV4-1 and TRBJ2-1, with D unresolved. Deletions cut 0 bases from V and 2 bases from J, with 5 bases between. Germline V gene sequence: CDR1 MGHRA, CDR2 YSYEKL. The CDR3 runs to 14 residues. CDR3 loop: CASSQDPAYNEQFF. For the CDR3, the DNA is TGCGCCAGCAGCCAAGATCCTGCCTACAATGAGCAGTTCTTC.

The gene calls are TRBV5-1 and TRBJ2-7, with D unresolved. The ends were cut back, 4 bases at V and 0 bases at J, with 8 bases in the middle. Germline CDR1 is SGHRS and CDR2 is YFSETQ. The CDR3 totals 13 residues. The CDR3 sequence is CASSQGSSYEQYF. The CDR3 DNA is TGCGCCAGCAGCCAAGGGTCCTCCTACGAGCAGTACTTC.

The chain has TRBV27 and TRBJ1-1; D call uncertain. V was pared by 4 bases and J by 2 bases, with 8 bases between. The CDR3 covers 13 residues. Germline V gene data show CDR1 as MNHEY and CDR2 as SMNVEV (reference sequence). The CDR3 DNA reads as TGTGCCAGCAGTTGGCGATCTAACACTGAAGCTTTCTTT. This gives the protein CASSWRSNTEAFF.

As to this clone: The sample contains more than one DNA sequence encoding this CDR3. V usage is TRBV18 and J usage is TRBJ1-1; D is ambiguous. CDR1 is KGHSH, CDR2 LQKENI, per germline. The CDR3 is 11 residues long. Trimming cost V 2 bases and J 5 bases, with 3 bases left between them. CDR3 nucleotide sequence: TGTGCCAGCTCACCAGGGACTGAAGCTTTCTTT. Translating gives CASSPGTEAFF.

The chain links TRBV9 to TRBJ2-1; D is possibly TRBD1 (5 bases). CDR3 length equals 13 residues. CDR1 is SGDLS and CDR2 is YYNGEE in the germline V gene. The V end was cut by 7 bases, the J end by 6 bases, with 14 bases between. The CDR3, as DNA: TGTGCCAGCGGGGCGGTCCCGGCCAATGAGCAGTTCTTC. This encodes CASGAVPANEQFF.

The V and J genes are TRBV4-1 and TRBJ2-7, with 9 bases aligning to TRBD2. The CDR3 spans 13 residues. Germline lookup yields CDR1 MGHRA and CDR2 YSYEKL. J gave up 4 bases and V 4 bases, and 2 bases lay outside the gene matches. The CDR3 nucleotides read TGCGCCAGCAGCCTTGGACTAGCGTACGAGCAGTACTTC. This translates into CASSLGLAYEQYF.

The chain employs TRBV9 and TRBJ2-3, with 10 bases identical to TRBD1. Germline V gene lookup returns CDR1 SGDLS and CDR2 YYNGEE. The junction had 9 bases not matched to a gene; V was cut back by 3 bases and J by 2 bases. The CDR3 is made up of 17 amino acids. The CDR3 reads CASSEPGQGRYTDTQYF. The DNA for the CDR3 is TGTGCCAGCAGCGAACCGGGACAGGGGCGTTACACAGATACGCAGTATTTT.

The gene calls are TRBV5-4 and TRBJ1-1; D may be TRBD1 (6 bases). The CDR3 length is 13 residues. Germline V gene data show CDR1 as SGHNT and CDR2 as YYREEE (reference sequence). V lost 3 bases to trimming and J lost 11 bases, with 17 bases between them. Written as DNA, the CDR3 is TGTGCCAGCAGCTGGGGCTCGACAGGTGAGGCTTTCTTT. Protein sequence: CASSWGSTGEAFF.

This chain joins TRBV2 and TRBJ2-7; TRBD2 might be the D (5 bases). This CDR3 comprises 14 residues. Per the germline V gene, CDR1 is SNHLY and CDR2 is FYNNEI. V gave up 1 base and J gave up 4 bases, with 11 bases separating them. The chain's CDR3 is CASSEGGVRYEQYF. DNA of the CDR3: TGTGCCAGCAGTGAAGGGGGAGTGAGGTACGAGCAGTACTTC.

This sequence joins TRBV4-3 and TRBJ2-7; D ambiguous. The CDR3 is 15 residues long. Trimming cost V 1 base and J 2 bases, with 12 bases left between them. The germline V gene encodes CDR1 LGHNA and CDR2 YSLEER. The CDR3, as DNA: TGCGCCAGCAGCCAAGTCCGGTTTTCGACCTACGAGCAGTACTTC. It translates to CASSQVRFSTYEQYF.

The chain combines TRBV12-5 with TRBJ2-1; 10 bases map to TRBD2. Germline assignment: CDR1 LGHNT and CDR2 FRNRAP. CDR3 length equals 16 residues. J was trimmed by 9 bases and V by 7 bases; bases with no gene match: 15. This CDR3 is CASAMNSGRDLIEQFF. As DNA, the CDR3 is TGTGCTAGTGCCATGAACAGCGGGAGGGACTTGATTGAGCAGTTCTTC.